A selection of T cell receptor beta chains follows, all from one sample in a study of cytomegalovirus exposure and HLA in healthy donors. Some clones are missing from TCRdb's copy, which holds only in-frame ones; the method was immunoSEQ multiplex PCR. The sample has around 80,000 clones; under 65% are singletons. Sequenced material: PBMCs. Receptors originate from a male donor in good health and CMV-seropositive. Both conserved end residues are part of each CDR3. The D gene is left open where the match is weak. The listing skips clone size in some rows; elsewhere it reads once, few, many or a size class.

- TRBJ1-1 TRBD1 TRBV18 TGTGCCAGCTCACCGGGACAGGGATGGGGAACTGAAGCTTTCTTT CASSPGQGWGTEAFF
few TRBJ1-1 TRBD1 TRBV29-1 TGCAGCGGCCTACTCAGGGGGCAAACTGAAGCTTTCTTT CSGLLRGQTEAFF
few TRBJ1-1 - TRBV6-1 TGTGCCAGCAGTGAAGCCCGAGCCTTCTTT CASSEARAFF
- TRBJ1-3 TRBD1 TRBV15 TGTGCCACCAGCAGAGGAGGGGGACAGGGCCGCCACACCATATATTTT CATSRGGGQGRHTIYF
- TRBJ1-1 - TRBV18 TGTGCCAGCTCACTGGGAACAGGGCTGATCACTGAAGCTTTCTTT CASSLGTGLITEAFF
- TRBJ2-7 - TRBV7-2 TGTGCCAGCACTAAACAGGGCTACGAGCAGTACTTC CASTKQGYEQYF
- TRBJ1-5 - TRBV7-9 TGTGCCAGCAGCCCAGATTATAGCAATCAGCCCCAGCATTTT CASSPDYSNQPQHF
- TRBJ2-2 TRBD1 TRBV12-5 TGTGCTAGTGGCCTTGACAGGGGGATCGGGGAGCTGTTTTTT CASGLDRGIGELFF
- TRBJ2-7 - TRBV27 TGTGCCAGCAGTTCTACCTACGAGCAGTACTTC CASSSTYEQYF
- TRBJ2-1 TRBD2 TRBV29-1 TGCAGCGTCGAATTTGGACTAGCAGCCTACAATGAGCAGTTCTTC CSVEFGLAAYNEQFF
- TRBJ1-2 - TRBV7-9 TGTGCCATAGAACGACTCGGGGGGCCTAATGGCTACACCTTC CAIERLGGPNGYTF
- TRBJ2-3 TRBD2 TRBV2 TGTGCCAGCATGGGACTAGCGGGGGTGGGTAGGCAGTATTTT CASMGLAGVGRQYF
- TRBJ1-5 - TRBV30 TGTGCCTGGGGCGACACGAGCAATCAGCCCCAGCATTTT CAWGDTSNQPQHF
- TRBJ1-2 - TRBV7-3 TGTGCCAGCAGCCCCGGAGGGGACTATGGCTACACCTTC CASSPGGDYGYTF
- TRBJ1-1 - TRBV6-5 TGTGCCAGCAGTTACTCGGCGAACACTGAAGCTTTCTTT CASSYSANTEAFF
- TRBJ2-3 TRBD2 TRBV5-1 TGCGCCAGCAGCTTGGGACTAGCTAGCACAGATACGCAGTATTTT CASSLGLASTDTQYF
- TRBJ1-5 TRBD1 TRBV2 TGTGCCAGTCTCAGGGGGCGGAATCAGCCCCAGCATTTT CASLRGRNQPQHF
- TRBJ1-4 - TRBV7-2 TGTGCCAGCAGTGCGGGCCTCGGGGGAACTAATGAAAAACTGTTTTTT CASSAGLGGTNEKLFF
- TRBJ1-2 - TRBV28 TGTGCCAGCAGTTCGGGGACACGTGGCTACACCTTC CASSSGTRGYTF
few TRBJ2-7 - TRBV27 TGTGCCAGCAGGGCCCCCCGCCCCGGCAGGTCCTACGAGCAGTACTTC CASRAPRPGRSYEQYF
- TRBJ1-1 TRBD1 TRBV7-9 TGTGCCAGCAGACCGGACAGGGGGGGGAACACTGAAGCTTTCTTT CASRPDRGGNTEAFF
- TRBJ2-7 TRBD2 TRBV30 TGTGGCTCTACCGGGACTAGCGGGAAAGGGGAGCAGTACTTC CGSTGTSGKGEQYF
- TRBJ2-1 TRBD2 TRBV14 TGTGCCAGCAGCCTAGCGGGAGCAGGGCCATACAATGAGCAGTTCTTC CASSLAGAGPYNEQFF
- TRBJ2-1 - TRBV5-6 TGTGCCAGCAGCTTGGTAGAGTACAATGAGCAGTTCTTC CASSLVEYNEQFF
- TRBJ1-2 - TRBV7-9 TGTGCCAGCAGCCCTGCGGGGGGTTCGTATGGCTACACCTTC CASSPAGGSYGYTF
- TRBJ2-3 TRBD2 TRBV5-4 TGTGCCAGCAGCTTTCTAGCGGGAGAGGGGAGTACGCAGTATTTT CASSFLAGEGSTQYF
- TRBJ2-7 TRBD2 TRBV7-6 TGTGCCAGCAGCCCGGGGACTAGCGGGAGGGCCGACGAGCAGTACTTC CASSPGTSGRADEQYF
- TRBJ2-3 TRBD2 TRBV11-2 TGTGCCAGCAGCTTCCTAGCGGGAGGTGGCACAGATACGCAGTATTTT CASSFLAGGGTDTQYF
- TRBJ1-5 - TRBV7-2 TGTGCCAGCAGCTTCCGACAGGGCAATCAGCCCCAGCATTTT CASSFRQGNQPQHF
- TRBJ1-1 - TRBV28 TGTGCCAGCAGATTCGGCGGGCTCGGGACTGAAGCTTTCTTT CASRFGGLGTEAFF